Given below is one T cell receptor (beta chain) in context. This record belongs to a study of identical twins. CDR3 size: 14 residues. Trimming took 4 bases from V and 7 from J; bases not matched to a gene: 7. From germline, CDR1 is LGHNA and CDR2 YSLEER. TCRdb re-called the 5' RACE reads with MiXCR, one entry per CDR3 protein. Among around 220,000 distinct CDR3 sequences listed, more than 13% were seen once. Sequences were obtained from memory (CD45RO+) T cells sorted from blood. The rearrangement joins TRBV4-3 to TRBJ1-2; TRBD1 aligns across 9 bases. The clonotype originates from a woman aged 18-29 years in good health. The CDR3 sequence is CASSPGDRESGYTF. In DNA, the CDR3 is TGCGCCAGCAGCCCTGGGGACAGGGAGTCTGGCTACACCTTC.